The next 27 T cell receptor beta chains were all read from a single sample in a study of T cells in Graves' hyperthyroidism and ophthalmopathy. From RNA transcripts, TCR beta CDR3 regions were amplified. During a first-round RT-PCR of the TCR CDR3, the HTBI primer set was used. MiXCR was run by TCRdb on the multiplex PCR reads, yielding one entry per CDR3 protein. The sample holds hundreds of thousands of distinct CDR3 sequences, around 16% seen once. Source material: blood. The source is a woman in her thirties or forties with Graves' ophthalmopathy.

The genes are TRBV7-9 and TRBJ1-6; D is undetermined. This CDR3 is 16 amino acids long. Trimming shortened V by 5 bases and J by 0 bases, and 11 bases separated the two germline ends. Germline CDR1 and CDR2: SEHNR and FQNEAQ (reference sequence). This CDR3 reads CASSPSGSSYNSPLHF. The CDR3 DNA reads TGTGCCAGCAGCCCCTCGGGGTCCTCCTATAATTCACCCCTCCACTTT.

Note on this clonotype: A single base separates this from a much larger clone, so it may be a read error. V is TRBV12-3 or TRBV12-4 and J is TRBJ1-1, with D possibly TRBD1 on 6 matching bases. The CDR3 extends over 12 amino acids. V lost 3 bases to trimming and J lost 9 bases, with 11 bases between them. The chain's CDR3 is CASSFRGPQAFF. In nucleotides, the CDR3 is TGTGCCAGCAGTTTCAGGGGCCCTCAAGCTTTCTTT.

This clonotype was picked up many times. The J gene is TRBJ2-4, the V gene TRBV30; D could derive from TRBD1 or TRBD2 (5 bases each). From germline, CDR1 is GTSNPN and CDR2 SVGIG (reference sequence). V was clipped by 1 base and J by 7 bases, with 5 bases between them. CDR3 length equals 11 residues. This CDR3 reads CAWSGGNIQYF. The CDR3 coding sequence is TGTGCCTGGAGTGGGGGGAACATTCAGTACTTC.

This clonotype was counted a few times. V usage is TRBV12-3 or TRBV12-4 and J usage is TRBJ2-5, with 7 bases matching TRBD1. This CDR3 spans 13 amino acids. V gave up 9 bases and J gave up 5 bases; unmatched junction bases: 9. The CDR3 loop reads CASSGQVVETQYF. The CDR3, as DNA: TGTGCCAGTTCAGGACAGGTAGTTGAGACCCAGTACTTC.

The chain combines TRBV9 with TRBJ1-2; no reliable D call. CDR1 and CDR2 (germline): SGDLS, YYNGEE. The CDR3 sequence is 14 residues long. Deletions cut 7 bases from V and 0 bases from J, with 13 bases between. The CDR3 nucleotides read TGTGCCAGCCCCGCGATCCTTGCTAACTATGGCTACACCTTC. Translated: CASPAILANYGYTF.

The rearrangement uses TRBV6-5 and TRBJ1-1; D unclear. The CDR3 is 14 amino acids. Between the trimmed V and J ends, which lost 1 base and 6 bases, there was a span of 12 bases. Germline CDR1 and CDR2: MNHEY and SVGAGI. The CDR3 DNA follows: TGTGCCAGCAGTTACTTCACGGGAATCGCTGAAGCTTTCTTT. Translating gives CASSYFTGIAEAFF.

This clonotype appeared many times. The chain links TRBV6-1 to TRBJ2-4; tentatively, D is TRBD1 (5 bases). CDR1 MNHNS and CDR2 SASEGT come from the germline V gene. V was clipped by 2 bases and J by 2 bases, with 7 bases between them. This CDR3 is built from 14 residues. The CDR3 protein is CASSEKGTKNIQYF. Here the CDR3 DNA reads TGTGCCAGCAGTGAAAAGGGGACCAAAAACATTCAGTACTTC.

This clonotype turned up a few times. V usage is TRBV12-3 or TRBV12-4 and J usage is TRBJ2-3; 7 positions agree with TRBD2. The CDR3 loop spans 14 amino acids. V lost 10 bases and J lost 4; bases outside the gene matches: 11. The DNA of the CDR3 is TGTGCCACGGAAGCGCGGGGGACCGCAGATACGCAGTATTTT. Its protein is CATEARGTADTQYF.

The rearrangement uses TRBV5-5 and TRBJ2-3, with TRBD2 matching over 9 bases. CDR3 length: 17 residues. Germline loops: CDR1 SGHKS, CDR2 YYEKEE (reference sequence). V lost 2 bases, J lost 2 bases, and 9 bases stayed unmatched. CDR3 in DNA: TGTGCCAGCAGCTTTATCTGGACTAGCGACTACACAGATACGCAGTATTTT. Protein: CASSFIWTSDYTDTQYF.

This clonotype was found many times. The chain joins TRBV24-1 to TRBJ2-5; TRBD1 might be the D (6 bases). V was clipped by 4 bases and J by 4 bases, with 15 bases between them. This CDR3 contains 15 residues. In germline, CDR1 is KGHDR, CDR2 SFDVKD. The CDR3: CATSDPTGKVETQYF. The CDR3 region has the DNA TGTGCCACCAGTGACCCAACAGGGAAGGTAGAGACCCAGTACTTC.

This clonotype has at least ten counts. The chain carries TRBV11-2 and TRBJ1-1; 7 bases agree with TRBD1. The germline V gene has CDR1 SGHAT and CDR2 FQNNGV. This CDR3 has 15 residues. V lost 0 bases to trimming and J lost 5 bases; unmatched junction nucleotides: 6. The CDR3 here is CASSLEGGAFTEAFF. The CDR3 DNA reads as TGTGCCAGCAGCTTAGAAGGGGGCGCGTTTACTGAAGCTTTCTTT.

In DNA, the CDR3 is TGTGCCAGCAGTTACTTGGCGGGGGGGCCCACCGGGGAGCTGTTTTTT. It encodes CASSYLAGGPTGELFF. The chain joins TRBV6-5 to TRBJ2-2; 9 positions agree with TRBD2. V lost 1 base and J lost 4; bases outside the gene matches: 4. This CDR3 is built from 16 residues. CDR1 is MNHEY and CDR2 is SVGAGI in the germline V gene.

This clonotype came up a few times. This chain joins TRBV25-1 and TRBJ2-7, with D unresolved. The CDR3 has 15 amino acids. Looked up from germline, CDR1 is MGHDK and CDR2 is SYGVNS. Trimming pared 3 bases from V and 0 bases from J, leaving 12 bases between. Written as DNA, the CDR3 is TGTGCCAGCAGTGACCGTTCACCCCTCTCCTACGAGCAGTACTTC. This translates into CASSDRSPLSYEQYF.

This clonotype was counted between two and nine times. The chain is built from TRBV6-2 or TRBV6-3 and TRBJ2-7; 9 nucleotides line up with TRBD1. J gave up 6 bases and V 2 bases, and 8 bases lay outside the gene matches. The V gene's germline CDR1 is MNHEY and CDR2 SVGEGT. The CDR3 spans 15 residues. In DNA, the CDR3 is TGTGCCAGCAGTTACCTGGGACAGGGAAAATCCGAGCAGTACTTC. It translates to CASSYLGQGKSEQYF.

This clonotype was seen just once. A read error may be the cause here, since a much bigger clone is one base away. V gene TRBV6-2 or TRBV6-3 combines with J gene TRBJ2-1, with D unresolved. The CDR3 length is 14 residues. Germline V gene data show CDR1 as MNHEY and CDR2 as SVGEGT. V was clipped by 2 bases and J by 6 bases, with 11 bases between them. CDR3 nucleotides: TGTGCCAGCAGTTACGTGGCTAGACGCAATGAGCAGTTCTTC. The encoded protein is CASSYVARRNEQFF.

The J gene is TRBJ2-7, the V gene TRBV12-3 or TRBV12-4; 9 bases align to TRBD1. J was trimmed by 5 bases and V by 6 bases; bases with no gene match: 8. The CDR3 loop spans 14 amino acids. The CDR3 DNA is TGTGCCAGCAGCTCTACACAGGGGGCCCACGAGCAGTACTTC. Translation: CASSSTQGAHEQYF.

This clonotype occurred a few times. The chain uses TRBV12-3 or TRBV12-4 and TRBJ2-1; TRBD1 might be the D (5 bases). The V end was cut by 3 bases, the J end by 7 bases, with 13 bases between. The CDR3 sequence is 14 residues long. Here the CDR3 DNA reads TGTGCCAGCAGTTTCCAGGGTTTGTGGAATGAGCAGTTCTTC. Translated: CASSFQGLWNEQFF.

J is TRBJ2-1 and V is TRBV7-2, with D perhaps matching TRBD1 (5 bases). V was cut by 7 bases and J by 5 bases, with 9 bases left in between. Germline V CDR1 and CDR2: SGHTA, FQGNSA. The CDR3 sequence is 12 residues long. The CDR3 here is CASTQGNNEQFF. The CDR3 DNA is TGTGCCAGCACTCAGGGTAACAATGAGCAGTTCTTC.

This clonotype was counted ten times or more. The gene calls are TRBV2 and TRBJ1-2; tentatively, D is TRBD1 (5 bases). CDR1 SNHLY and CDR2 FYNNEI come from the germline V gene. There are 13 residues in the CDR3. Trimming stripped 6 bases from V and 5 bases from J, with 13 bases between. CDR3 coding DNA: TGTGCCAGCAGGGGACCGCCTACATATGGCTACACCTTC. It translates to CASRGPPTYGYTF.

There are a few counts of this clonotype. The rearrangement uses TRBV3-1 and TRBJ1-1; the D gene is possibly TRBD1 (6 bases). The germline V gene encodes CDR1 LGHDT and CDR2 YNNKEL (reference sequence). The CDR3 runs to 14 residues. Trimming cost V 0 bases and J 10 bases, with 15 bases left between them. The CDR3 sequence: CASSQEGGGGSAFF. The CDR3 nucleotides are TGTGCCAGCAGCCAAGAAGGGGGGGGAGGTTCAGCTTTCTTT.

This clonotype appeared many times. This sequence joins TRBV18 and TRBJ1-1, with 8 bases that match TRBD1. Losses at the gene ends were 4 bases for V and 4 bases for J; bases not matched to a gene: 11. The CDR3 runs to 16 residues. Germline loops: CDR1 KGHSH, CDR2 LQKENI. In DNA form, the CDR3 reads TGTGCCAGCTCACTGGACGTGGACAGGGCAGTCACTGAAGCTTTCTTT. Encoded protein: CASSLDVDRAVTEAFF.

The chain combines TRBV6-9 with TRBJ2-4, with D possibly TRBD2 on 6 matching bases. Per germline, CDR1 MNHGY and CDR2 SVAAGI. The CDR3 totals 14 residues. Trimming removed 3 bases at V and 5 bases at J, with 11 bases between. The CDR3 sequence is CASSYGGMENIQYF. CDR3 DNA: TGTGCCAGCAGTTACGGGGGTATGGAAAACATTCAGTACTTC.

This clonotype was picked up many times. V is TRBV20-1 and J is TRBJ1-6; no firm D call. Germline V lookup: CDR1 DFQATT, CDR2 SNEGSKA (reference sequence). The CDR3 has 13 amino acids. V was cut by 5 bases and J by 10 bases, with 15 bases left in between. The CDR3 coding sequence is TGCAGTGCTGACGACGGGATCGGGTCACCCCTCCACTTT. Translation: CSADDGIGSPLHF.

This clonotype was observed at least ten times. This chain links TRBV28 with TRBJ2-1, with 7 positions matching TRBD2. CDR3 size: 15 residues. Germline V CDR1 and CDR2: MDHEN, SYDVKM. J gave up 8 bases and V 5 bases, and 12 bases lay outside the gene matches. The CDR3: CASSPGGSLGHEQFF. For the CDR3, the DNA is TGTGCCAGCAGTCCGGGGGGTTCGCTGGGGCATGAGCAGTTCTTC.

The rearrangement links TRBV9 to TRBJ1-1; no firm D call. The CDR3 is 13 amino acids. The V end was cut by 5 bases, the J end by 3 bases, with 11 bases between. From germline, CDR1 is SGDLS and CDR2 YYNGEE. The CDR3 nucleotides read TGTGCCAGCAGTGCTTATTCGGACACTGAAGCTTTCTTT. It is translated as CASSAYSDTEAFF. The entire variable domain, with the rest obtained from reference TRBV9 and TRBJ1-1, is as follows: DSGVTQTPKHLITATGQRVTLRCSPRSGDLSVYWYQQSLDQGLQFLIQYYNGEERAKGNILERFSAQQFPDLHSELNLSSLELGDSALYFCASSAYSDTEAFFGQGTRLTVV.

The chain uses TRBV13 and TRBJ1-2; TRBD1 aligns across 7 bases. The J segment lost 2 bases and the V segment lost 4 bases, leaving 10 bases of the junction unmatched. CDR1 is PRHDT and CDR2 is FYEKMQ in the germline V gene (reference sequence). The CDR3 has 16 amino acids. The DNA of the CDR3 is TGTGCCAGCAGCTCTAACCTTGGGGACAGCAACTATGGCTACACCTTC. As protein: CASSSNLGDSNYGYTF.

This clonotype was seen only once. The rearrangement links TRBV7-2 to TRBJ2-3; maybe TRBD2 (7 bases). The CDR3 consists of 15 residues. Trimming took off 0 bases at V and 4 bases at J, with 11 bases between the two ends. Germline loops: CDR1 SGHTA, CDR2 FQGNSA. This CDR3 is CASSLAGGAADTQYF. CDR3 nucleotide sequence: TGTGCCAGCAGCTTAGCGGGGGGGGCAGCAGATACGCAGTATTTT.